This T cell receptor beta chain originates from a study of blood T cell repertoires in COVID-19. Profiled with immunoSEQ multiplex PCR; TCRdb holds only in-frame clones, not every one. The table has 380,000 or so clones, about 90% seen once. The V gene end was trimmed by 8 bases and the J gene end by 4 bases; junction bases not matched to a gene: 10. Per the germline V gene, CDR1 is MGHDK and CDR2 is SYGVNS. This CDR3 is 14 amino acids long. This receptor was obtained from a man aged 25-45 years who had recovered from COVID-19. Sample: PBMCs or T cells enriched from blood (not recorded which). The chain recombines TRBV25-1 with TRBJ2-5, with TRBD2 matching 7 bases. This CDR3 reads CASSRGGGRETQYF. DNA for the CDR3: TGTGCCAGCTCCCGGGGCGGGGGTCGAGAGACCCAGTACTTC.